This T cell receptor beta chain was sequenced in a study of blood T cell repertoires in COVID-19. On the study more broadly: Italy, Spain and the United States were the sources of the convalescent and acute COVID-19 samples. In each case, the material was cDNA or gDNA derived from T cells, B-cell-depleted T cells, or PBMCs.

A single count supports this clone. The germline gives CDR1 LNHDA, CDR2 SQIVND (reference sequence). The germline V and J ends were trimmed by 5 bases and 7 bases, with 14 bases remaining between them. The CDR3 runs to 13 residues. Original processing methods: The assay estimated nucleated cells by amplifying reference gene primers. This table comes from immunoSEQ multiplex PCR, and its TCRdb copy is limited to in-frame clones, with some not included. From that table come the V and J calls and clone size; the DNA was used to work out D and trimming. Among approximately 280,000 clones, approximately 86% were seen once, and the ten largest hold about 1.9%.

The gene calls are TRBV19 and TRBJ2-5; the D is unclear. This TCR derives from a woman aged 30 to 39 who had recovered from COVID-19. Sequenced material: peripheral blood. The CDR3: CASSAIAPGTQYF. CDR3 bases: TGTGCCAGTAGTGCCATCGCTCCGGGGACCCAGTACTTC.